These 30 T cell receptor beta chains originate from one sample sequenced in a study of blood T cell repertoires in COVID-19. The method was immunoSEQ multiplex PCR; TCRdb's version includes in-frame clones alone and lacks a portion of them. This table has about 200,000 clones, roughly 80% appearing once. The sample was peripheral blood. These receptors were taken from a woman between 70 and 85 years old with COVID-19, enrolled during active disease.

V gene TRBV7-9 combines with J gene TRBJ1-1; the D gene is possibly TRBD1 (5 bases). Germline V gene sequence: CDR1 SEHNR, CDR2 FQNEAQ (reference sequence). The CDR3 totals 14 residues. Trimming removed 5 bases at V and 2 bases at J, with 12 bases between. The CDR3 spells CASSPRGVNTEAFF. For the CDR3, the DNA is TGTGCCAGCAGCCCGCGGGGGGTAAACACTGAAGCTTTCTTT.

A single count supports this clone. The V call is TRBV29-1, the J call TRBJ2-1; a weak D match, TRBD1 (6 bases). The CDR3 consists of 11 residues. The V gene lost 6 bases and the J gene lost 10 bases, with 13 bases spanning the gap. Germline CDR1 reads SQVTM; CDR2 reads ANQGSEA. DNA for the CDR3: TGCAGCGTGAGACAGGCTTGGGAGCAGTTCTTC. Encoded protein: CSVRQAWEQFF.

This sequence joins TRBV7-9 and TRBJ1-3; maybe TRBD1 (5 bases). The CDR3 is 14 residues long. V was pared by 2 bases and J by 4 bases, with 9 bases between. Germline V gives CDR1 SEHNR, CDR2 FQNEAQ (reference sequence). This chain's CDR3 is CASSLWGEGNTIYF. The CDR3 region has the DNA TGTGCCAGCAGCTTATGGGGGGAAGGAAACACCATATATTTT. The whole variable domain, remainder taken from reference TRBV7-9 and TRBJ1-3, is DTGVSQNPRHKITKRGQNVTFRCDPISEHNRLYWYRQTLGQGPEFLTYFQNEAQLEKSRLLSDRFSAERPKGSFSTLEIQRTEQGDSAMYLCASSLWGEGNTIYFGEGSWLTVV.

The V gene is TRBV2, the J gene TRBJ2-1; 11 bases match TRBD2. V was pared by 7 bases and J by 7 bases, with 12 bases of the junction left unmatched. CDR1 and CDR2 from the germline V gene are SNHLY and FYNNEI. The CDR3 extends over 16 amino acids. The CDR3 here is CASTQGASGRKNEQFF. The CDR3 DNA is TGTGCCAGCACCCAAGGGGCTAGCGGGAGGAAGAATGAGCAGTTCTTC.

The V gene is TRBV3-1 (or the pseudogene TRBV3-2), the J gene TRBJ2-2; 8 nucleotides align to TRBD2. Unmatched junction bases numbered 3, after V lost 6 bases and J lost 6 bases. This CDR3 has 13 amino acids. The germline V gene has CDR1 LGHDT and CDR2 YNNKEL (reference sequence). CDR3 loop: CASRQLAAGELFF. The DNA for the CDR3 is TGTGCCAGCAGACAACTAGCGGCCGGGGAGCTGTTTTTT.

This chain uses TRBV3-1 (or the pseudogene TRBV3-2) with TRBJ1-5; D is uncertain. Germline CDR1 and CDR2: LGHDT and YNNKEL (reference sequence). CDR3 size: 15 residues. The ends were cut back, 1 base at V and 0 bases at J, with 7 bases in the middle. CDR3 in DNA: TGTGCCAGCAGCCAAGGTCTAAGTAGCAATCAGCCCCAGCATTTT. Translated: CASSQGLSSNQPQHF.

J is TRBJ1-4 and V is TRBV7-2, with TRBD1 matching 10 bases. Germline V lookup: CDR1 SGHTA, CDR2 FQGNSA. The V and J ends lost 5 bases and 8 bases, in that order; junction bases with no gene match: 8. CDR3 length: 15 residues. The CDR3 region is CASSLTGTGAEKLFF. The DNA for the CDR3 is TGTGCCAGCAGCCTAACCGGGACAGGGGCCGAAAAACTGTTTTTT.

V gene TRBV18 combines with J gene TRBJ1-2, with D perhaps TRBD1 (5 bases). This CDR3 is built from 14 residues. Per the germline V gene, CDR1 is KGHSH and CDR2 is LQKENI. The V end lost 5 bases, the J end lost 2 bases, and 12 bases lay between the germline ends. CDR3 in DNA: TGTGCCAGCTCATTGAAAGGGGAAAACTATGGCTACACCTTC. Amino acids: CASSLKGENYGYTF.

CDR3 coding DNA: TGTGCCAGTAGTATAACCCAGGGGGGCGGTCAGCCCCAGCATTTT. This gives the protein CASSITQGGGQPQHF. The chain links TRBV19 to TRBJ1-5; 7 nucleotides line up with TRBD1. The germline V gene has CDR1 LNHDA and CDR2 SQIVND (reference sequence). The V and J ends lost 2 bases and 6 bases, in that order; junction bases with no gene match: 7. This CDR3 has 15 residues.

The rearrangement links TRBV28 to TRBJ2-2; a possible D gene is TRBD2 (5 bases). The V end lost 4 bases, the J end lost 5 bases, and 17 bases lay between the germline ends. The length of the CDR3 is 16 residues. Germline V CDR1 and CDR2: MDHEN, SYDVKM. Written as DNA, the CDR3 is TGTGCCAGCAGTTCCCTATACCTCGGGGATACCGGGGAGCTGTTTTTT. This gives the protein CASSSLYLGDTGELFF.

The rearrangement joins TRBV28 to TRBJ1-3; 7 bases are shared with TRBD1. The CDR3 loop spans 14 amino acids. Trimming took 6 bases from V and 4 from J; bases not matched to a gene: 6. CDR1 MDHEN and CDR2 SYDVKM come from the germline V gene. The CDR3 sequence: CASRSGTVGNTIYF. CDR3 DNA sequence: TGTGCCAGCAGATCCGGGACAGTGGGAAACACCATATATTTT.

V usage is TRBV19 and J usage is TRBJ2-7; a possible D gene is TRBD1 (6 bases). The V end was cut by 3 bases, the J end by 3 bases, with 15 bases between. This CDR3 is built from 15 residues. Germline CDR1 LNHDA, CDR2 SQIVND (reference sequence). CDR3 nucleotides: TGTGCCAGTAGTATCACAGGGATAAACTACTACGAGCAGTACTTC. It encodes CASSITGINYYEQYF.

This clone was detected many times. CDR3: CASRGTGVHEQFF. The CDR3, as DNA: TGTGCCAGCAGAGGGACAGGGGTACATGAGCAGTTCTTC. V and J are TRBV2 and TRBJ2-1; 10 bases are shared with TRBD1. The CDR3 length is 13 residues. Unmatched junction bases numbered 4, after V lost 6 bases and J lost 8 bases. CDR1 and CDR2 from the germline V gene are SNHLY and FYNNEI. The whole variable domain, filled in from reference TRBV2 and TRBJ2-1, reads EPEVTQTPSHQVTQMGQEVILRCVPISNHLYFYWYRQILGQKVEFLVSFYNNEISEKSEIFDDQFSVERPDGSNFTLKIRSTKLEDSAMYFCASRGTGVHEQFFGPGTRLTVL.

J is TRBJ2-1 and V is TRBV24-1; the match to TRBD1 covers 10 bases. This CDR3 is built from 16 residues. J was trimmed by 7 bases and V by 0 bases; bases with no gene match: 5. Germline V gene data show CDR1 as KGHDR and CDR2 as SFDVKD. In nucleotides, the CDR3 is TGTGCCACCAGTGATTTGGGGACAGGGGTTGGGAATGAGCAGTTCTTC. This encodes CATSDLGTGVGNEQFF.

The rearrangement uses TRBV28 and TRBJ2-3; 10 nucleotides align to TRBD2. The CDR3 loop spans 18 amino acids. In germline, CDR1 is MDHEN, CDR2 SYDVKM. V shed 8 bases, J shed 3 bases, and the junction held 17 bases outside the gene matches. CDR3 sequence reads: CASSDPRSASGSTDTQYF. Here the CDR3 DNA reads TGTGCCAGCTCAGACCCCCGGTCGGCTAGCGGGAGTACAGATACGCAGTATTTT.

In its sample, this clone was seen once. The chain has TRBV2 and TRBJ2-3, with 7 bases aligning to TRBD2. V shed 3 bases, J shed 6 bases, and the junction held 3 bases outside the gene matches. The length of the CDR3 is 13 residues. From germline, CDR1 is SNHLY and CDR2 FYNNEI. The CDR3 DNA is TGTGCCAGCAGTGAGGTCGGGAGGGATACGCAGTATTTT. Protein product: CASSEVGRDTQYF.

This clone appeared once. Here the CDR3 DNA reads TGCGCCAGCAGCCGAAATACCGGAGGGATCGGAGACACCATATATTTT. Protein: CASSRNTGGIGDTIYF. The chain employs TRBV4-1 and TRBJ1-3, with D hard to call. This CDR3 region has 16 residues. Between the trimmed V and J ends, which lost 4 bases and 8 bases, there was a span of 21 bases. Germline CDR1 and CDR2: MGHRA and YSYEKL.

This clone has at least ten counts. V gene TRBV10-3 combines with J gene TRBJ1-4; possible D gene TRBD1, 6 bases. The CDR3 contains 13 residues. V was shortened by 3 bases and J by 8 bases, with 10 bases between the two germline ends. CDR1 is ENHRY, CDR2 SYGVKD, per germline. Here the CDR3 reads CAISEVRGEKLFF. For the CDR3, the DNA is TGTGCCATCAGTGAAGTCAGGGGCGAAAAACTGTTTTTT.

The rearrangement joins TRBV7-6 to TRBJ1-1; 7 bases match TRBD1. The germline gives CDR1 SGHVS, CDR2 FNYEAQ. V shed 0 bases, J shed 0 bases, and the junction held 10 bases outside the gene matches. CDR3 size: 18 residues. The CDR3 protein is CASSLASSGTDMNTEAFF. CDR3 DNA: TGTGCCAGCAGCTTAGCTTCCTCCGGGACAGACATGAACACTGAAGCTTTCTTT.

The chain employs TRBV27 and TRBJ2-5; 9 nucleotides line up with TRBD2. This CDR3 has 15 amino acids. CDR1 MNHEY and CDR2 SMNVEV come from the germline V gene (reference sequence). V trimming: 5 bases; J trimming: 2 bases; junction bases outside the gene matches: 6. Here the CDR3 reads CASSPLTSGQETQYF. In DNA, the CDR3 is TGTGCCAGCAGTCCGTTGACTAGCGGACAAGAGACCCAGTACTTC.

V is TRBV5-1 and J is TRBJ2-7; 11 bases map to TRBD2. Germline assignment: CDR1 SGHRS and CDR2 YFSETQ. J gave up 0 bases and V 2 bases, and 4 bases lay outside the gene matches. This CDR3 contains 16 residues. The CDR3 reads CASSFGTSGGSYEQYF. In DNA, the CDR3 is TGCGCCAGCAGCTTTGGTACTAGCGGGGGCTCCTACGAGCAGTACTTC. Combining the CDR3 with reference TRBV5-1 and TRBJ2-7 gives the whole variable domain KAGVTQTPRYLIKTRGQQVTLSCSPISGHRSVSWYQQTPGQGLQFLFEYFSETQRNKGNFPGRFSGRQFSNSRSEMNVSTLELGDSALYLCASSFGTSGGSYEQYFGPGTRLTVT.

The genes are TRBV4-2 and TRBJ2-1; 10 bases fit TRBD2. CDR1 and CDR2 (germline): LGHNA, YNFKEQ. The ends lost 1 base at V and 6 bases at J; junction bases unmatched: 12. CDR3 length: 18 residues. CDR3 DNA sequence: TGTGCCAGCAGCCAAGGGGACGGTTCGACTAGCGGGTTCAATGAGCAGTTCTTC. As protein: CASSQGDGSTSGFNEQFF.

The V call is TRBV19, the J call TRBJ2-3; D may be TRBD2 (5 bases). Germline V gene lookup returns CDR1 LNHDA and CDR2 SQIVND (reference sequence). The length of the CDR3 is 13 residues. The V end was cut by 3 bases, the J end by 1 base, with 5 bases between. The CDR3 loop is CASSISGTDTQYF. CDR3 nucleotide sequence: TGTGCCAGTAGTATTAGCGGCACAGATACGCAGTATTTT.

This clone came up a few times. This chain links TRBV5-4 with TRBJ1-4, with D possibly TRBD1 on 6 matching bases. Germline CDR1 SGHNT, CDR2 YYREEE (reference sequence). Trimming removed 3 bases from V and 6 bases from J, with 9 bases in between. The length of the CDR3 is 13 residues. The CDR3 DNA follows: TGTGCCAGCAGCTCCCGACAGGATGAAAAACTGTTTTTT. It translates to CASSSRQDEKLFF.

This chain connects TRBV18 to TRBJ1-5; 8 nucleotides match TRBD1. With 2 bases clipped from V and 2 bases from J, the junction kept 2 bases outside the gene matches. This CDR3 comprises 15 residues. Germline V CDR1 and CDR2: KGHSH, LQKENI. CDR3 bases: TGTGCCAGCTCACCAACGACAGGGGGCAATCAGCCCCAGCATTTT. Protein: CASSPTTGGNQPQHF.

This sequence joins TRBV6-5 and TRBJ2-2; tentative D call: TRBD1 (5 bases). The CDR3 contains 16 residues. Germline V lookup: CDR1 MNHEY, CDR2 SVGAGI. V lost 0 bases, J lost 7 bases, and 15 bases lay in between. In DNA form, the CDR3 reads TGTGCCAGCAGTTACTCGTATATGAGCCAGGGCGGGGAGCTGTTTTTT. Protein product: CASSYSYMSQGGELFF.

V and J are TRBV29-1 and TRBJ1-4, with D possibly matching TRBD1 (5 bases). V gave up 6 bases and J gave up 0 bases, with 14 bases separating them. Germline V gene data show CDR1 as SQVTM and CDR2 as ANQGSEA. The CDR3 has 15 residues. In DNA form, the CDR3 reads TGCAGCGTCGGGGGGGGTGTTTCAACTAATGAAAAACTGTTTTTT. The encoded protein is CSVGGGVSTNEKLFF.

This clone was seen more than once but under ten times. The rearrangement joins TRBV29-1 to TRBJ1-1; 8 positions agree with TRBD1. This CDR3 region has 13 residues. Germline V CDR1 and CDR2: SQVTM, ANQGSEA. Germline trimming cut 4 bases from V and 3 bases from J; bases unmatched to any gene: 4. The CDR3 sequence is CSVGTGRDTEAFF. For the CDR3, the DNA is TGCAGCGTTGGGACAGGGAGGGACACTGAAGCTTTCTTT.

The CDR3 here is CASSGMSGTRWADTQYF. The CDR3 nucleotides are TGTGCCAGCAGCGGCATGTCTGGGACTAGGTGGGCAGATACGCAGTATTTT. The gene calls are TRBV9 and TRBJ2-3; 8 bases are a match to TRBD2. The CDR3 length is 17 residues. Unmatched junction bases numbered 13, after V lost 3 bases and J lost 4 bases. Germline V gene data show CDR1 as SGDLS and CDR2 as YYNGEE.

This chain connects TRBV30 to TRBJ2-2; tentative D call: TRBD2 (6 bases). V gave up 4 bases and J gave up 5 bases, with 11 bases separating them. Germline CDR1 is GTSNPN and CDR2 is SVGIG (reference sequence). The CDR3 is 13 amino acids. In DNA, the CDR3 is TGTGCCTGGAAGAGGAGGGTGACCGGGGAGCTGTTTTTT. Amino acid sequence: CAWKRRVTGELFF.